This T cell receptor (beta chain) was identified in a study of breast tumors, draining lymph nodes, adjacent tissues. Study-wide points: Tumors had less TCR diversity than lymph nodes, more than nontumor tissue. Most tumor T cells seemingly derive from lymph node, then expand in tumor. Tumor and nontumor repertoires were significantly more similar in luminal-like than in basal-like breast cancer.

Breast cancer patients provided tissue from their axillary draining lymph nodes. Notes on this clonotype: Its antigen is not known.

TCRdb recomputed calls from the multiplex PCR reads with MiXCR, one row per CDR3 protein. This sample yields 150,000 to 200,000 distinct CDR3 sequences, of which about 33% are seen a single time; about 3.9% belongs to the top ten. Germline V CDR1 and CDR2: MNHEY, SVGEGT. The CDR3 covers 15 residues. With 5 bases clipped from V and 10 bases from J, the junction kept 9 bases outside the gene matches. Input material: axillary lymph node tissue. V usage is TRBV6-2 or TRBV6-3 and J usage is TRBJ2-2; 11 bases are a match to TRBD1. The receptor was isolated from a female donor with breast cancer. Some clones in this sample may be carry-over from other donors' samples. The CDR3 loop reads CASSPGQGAIEELFF. The CDR3 DNA is TGTGCCAGCAGTCCTGGACAGGGGGCAATCGAGGAGCTGTTTTTT.